This T cell receptor (beta chain) emerged from a study of blood T cell repertoires in COVID-19. Across the whole study: Donors in the United States, Italy and Spain gave samples during acute or convalescent COVID-19. Sources were T cells, B-cell-depleted T cells, or PBMCs; the material itself was cDNA or gDNA.

In the original processing: For nucleated cells, counts were estimated from reference gene primer amplification. Clones were sequenced by immunoSEQ multiplex PCR, and TCRdb holds only the in-frame ones, with some missing. The V and J calls and the clone size are those of that table, but D and trimming were determined from the DNA. The sample shows around 370,000 clones, 90% of them seen only once. The CDR3 sequence is 14 residues long. V lost 8 bases, J lost 6 bases, and 8 bases stayed unmatched. Looked up from germline, CDR1 is ENHRY and CDR2 is SYGVKD. Sequencing was performed on peripheral blood. The TCR sequence derives from a man younger than 35 with active or convalescent COVID-19. This rearrangement joins TRBV10-3 to TRBJ1-5; 9 bases are a match to TRBD1. The CDR3 nucleotides are TGTGCCATCGCGAGCGGGACAGGGACTCAGCCCCAGCATTTT. Translating gives CAIASGTGTQPQHF.